The source of this TCR beta chain is a study of immune cell composition in non-small cell lung cancer. V was clipped by 2 bases and J by 5 bases; unmatched bases: 5. This CDR3 is 14 amino acids long. The germline gives CDR1 GTSNPN, CDR2 SVGIG (reference sequence). Assay used: immunoSEQ multiplex PCR; TCRdb lists only in-frame clones, some missing. Altogether 1,500 to 2,000 clones are present, roughly four fifths being singletons, with the ten largest covering approximately 4.2%. This clonotype was sampled from a human donor with non-small cell lung cancer. Sequenced material: lung tumor tissue. V usage is TRBV30 and J usage is TRBJ2-5, with 10 positions matching TRBD1. This CDR3 reads CAWSRTGGGETQYF. Here the CDR3 DNA reads TGTGCCTGGAGTCGGACAGGGGGAGGGGAGACCCAGTACTTC.